What follows describes a single T cell receptor beta chain. As yet, its antigen is unknown. The PCR employed 60 Vbeta primers together with 13 Jbeta primers. Data came from immunoSEQ multiplex PCR; TCRdb stores just in-frame clones and leaves some out. The profile shows tens of thousands of clones, more than 70% of them singletons. Trimming left V 7 bases short and J 1 base short, with 4 bases between. There are 12 residues in the CDR3. Per germline, CDR1 MDHEN and CDR2 SYDVKM. This sample was included in a study of cytomegalovirus exposure and HLA in healthy donors. Regarding the study as a whole: In presence/absence analyses, roughly uniform sequencing depth across donors was assumed.

The TCR was taken from a woman younger than 35 in good health and CMV-seronegative. Sequencing used PBMCs. The V gene is TRBV28, the J gene TRBJ2-2; no definite D call. For the CDR3, the DNA is TGTGCCAGCAAGCGGAACACCGGGGAGCTGTTTTTT. Protein sequence: CASKRNTGELFF.